The present T cell receptor (beta chain) was sequenced within a study of blood T cells in healthy people across ages. It was with a sample-barcoded 5' primer and a J-beta primer mix that a second PCR of about 6 to 12 cycles was run. Via MiXCR, TCRdb re-called the 5' RACE reads, giving one row per CDR3 protein. This table has 650,000 to 900,000 distinct CDR3 sequences, approximately 65% appearing once. Study-wide results and caveats: Both higher diversity and more naive CD4+ cells marked long-lived donors when set against aged donors.

Turning to this clonotype: As yet, its antigen is unknown.

Looked up from germline, CDR1 is LGHNA and CDR2 is YSLEER. The ends were cut back, 4 bases at V and 4 bases at J, with 17 bases in the middle. CDR3 length: 15 amino acids. Each individual donor underwent a draw of approximately 10 milliliters of peripheral blood. Each sample yielded at least 7 million isolated PBMCs. The sequenced material came from blood. The J gene is TRBJ2-7, the V gene TRBV4-3, with D tentatively TRBD2 (5 bases). The source is a man aged 25 to 40 in good health. The CDR3 DNA sequence: TGCGCCAGCAGCCCGGCACTAGTGCAAAAATACGAGCAGTACTTC. Translation gives CASSPALVQKYEQYF.